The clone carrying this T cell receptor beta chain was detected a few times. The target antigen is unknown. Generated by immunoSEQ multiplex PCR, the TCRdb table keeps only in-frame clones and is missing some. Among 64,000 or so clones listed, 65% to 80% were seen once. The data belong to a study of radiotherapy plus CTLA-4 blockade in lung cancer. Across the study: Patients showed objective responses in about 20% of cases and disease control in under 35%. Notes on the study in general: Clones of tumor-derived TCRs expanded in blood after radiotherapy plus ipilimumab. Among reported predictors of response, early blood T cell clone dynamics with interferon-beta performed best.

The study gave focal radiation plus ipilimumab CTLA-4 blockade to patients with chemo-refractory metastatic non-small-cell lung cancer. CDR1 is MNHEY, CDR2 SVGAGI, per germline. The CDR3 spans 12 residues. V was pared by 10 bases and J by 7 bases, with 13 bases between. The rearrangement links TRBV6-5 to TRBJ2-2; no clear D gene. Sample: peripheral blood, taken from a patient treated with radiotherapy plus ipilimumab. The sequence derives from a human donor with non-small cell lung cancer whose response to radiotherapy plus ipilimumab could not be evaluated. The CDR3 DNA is TGTGCCACTCTGCCTGCGAGCGGGGAGCTGTTTTTT. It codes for CATLPASGELFF.